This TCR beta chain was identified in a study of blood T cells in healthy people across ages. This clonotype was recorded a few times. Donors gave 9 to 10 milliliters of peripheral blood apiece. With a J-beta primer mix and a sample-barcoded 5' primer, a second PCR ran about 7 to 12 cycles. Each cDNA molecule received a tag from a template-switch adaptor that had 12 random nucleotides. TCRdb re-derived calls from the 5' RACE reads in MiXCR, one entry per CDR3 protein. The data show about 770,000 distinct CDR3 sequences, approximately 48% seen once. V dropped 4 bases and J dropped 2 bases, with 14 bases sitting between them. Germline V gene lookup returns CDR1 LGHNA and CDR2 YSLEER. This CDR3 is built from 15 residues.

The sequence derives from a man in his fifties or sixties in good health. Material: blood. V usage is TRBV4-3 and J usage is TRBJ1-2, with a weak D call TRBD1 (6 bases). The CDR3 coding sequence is TGCGCCAGCAGCCTACAGGGTGTTTCAAACTATGGCTACACCTTC. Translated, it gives CASSLQGVSNYGYTF.